A selection of T cell receptor beta chains follows, all from one sample in a study of blood T cell repertoires in COVID-19. Produced via immunoSEQ multiplex PCR; TCRdb's table is partial and in-frame only. The table has about 290,000 clones, around four fifths seen once. Specimen: peripheral blood. The origin of the receptors is a woman in her fifties or sixties with active or convalescent COVID-19. Each CDR3 is given with its conserved first and last residue. A D gene is named only where the DNA matches it firmly. A row's size may be missing; if present it is once, few, many or a size class.

V	size	J	D	CDR3	DNA
TRBV18	NA	TRBJ2-5	NA	CASSPRDRRQETQYF	TGTGCCAGCTCACCACGGGATCGGAGGCAAGAGACCCAGTACTTC
TRBV7-2	few	TRBJ2-2	TRBD1	CASSLDDRGRNTGELFF	TGTGCCAGCAGCTTGGATGACAGGGGGCGCAACACCGGGGAGCTGTTTTTT
TRBV7-9	NA	TRBJ1-2	TRBD1	CASSPGGHYGYTF	TGTGCCAGCAGTCCAGGGGGCCACTATGGCTACACCTTC
TRBV3-1/TRBV3-2	NA	TRBJ1-2	TRBD1	CASSQGTGYGYTF	TGTGCCAGCAGCCAAGGGACAGGCTATGGCTACACCTTC
TRBV5-5	NA	TRBJ2-7	NA	CASSLDTGSSYEQYF	TGTGCCAGCAGCTTGGACACAGGGAGCTCCTACGAGCAGTACTTC
TRBV10-3	NA	TRBJ1-6	TRBD1	CANPPGTGNSPLHF	TGTGCCAACCCTCCTGGGACAGGTAATTCACCCCTCCACTTT
TRBV5-1	NA	TRBJ2-1	TRBD2	CASSLRPSGRDEQFF	TGCGCCAGCAGCTTGCGTCCTAGCGGGAGGGATGAGCAGTTCTTC
TRBV7-9	once	TRBJ1-2	NA	CASSLRDRETLYGYTF	TGTGCCAGCAGCTTAAGGGATCGGGAAACTCTGTATGGCTACACCTTC
TRBV2	NA	TRBJ1-4	NA	CASRQVVEKLFF	TGTGCCAGCAGGCAGGTGGTGGAAAAACTGTTTTTT
TRBV5-1	NA	TRBJ1-6	TRBD1	CASSLPDRGGSPLHF	TGCGCCAGCAGCTTACCGGACAGGGGTGGTTCACCCCTCCACTTT
TRBV5-1	NA	TRBJ1-2	NA	CASSSTVLWGYTF	TGCGCCAGCAGCTCGACAGTATTATGGGGCTACACCTTC
TRBV27	once	TRBJ2-2	NA	CASSLGRPGELFF	TGTGCCAGCAGTTTGGGCCGTCCCGGGGAGCTGTTTTTT
TRBV5-1	NA	TRBJ1-1	TRBD1	CASSLHRDRAATEAFF	TGCGCCAGCAGCTTGCACCGGGACAGGGCGGCCACTGAAGCTTTCTTT
TRBV3-1/TRBV3-2	NA	TRBJ1-4	NA	CASSQDGTNEKLFF	TGTGCCAGCAGCCAAGATGGCACTAATGAAAAACTGTTTTTT
TRBV29-1	once	TRBJ2-7	TRBD1	CSVAPGQGTYEQYF	TGCAGCGTGGCTCCGGGACAGGGAACCTACGAGCAGTACTTC
TRBV10-3	NA	TRBJ1-3	NA	CAISSSGSGNTIYF	TGTGCCATCTCTTCATCAGGGTCTGGAAACACCATATATTTT
TRBV5-8	once	TRBJ2-3	TRBD2	CASSFWTGGADTQYF	TGTGCCAGCAGCTTCTGGACGGGAGGGGCAGATACGCAGTATTTT
TRBV7-9	few	TRBJ2-1	NA	CASSSQGAGALYNEQFF	TGTGCCAGCAGCAGCCAGGGGGCGGGAGCCCTTTACAATGAGCAGTTCTTC
TRBV9	NA	TRBJ1-1	TRBD1	CASSSRDREWGTEAFF	TGTGCCAGCAGCTCCCGGGACAGGGAATGGGGCACTGAAGCTTTCTTT
TRBV2	NA	TRBJ1-2	NA	CASRKQGNPGGYTF	TGTGCCAGCAGGAAACAGGGCAACCCTGGGGGCTACACCTTC
TRBV6-1	NA	TRBJ2-7	NA	CASSEGAVKYEQYF	TGTGCCAGCAGTGAAGGTGCAGTAAAATACGAGCAGTACTTC
TRBV23-1	NA	TRBJ2-5	NA	CASSQSGGEPQETQYF	TGCGCCAGCAGTCAATCGGGGGGTGAGCCCCAAGAGACCCAGTACTTC
TRBV7-2	NA	TRBJ2-7	TRBD2	CASSLRRGAEQYF	TGTGCCAGCAGCTTACGGCGGGGGGCCGAGCAGTACTTC
TRBV10-1	NA	TRBJ2-1	NA	CASSFQGWNEQFF	TGCGCCAGCAGTTTTCAGGGGTGGAATGAGCAGTTCTTC
TRBV7-3	NA	TRBJ1-1	NA	CASSQRGSHTEAFF	TGTGCCAGCAGCCAACGGGGGAGTCACACTGAAGCTTTCTTT
TRBV28	once	TRBJ1-2	TRBD1	CASSSPWDRGSNYGYTF	TGTGCCAGCAGTTCGCCCTGGGACAGGGGGAGTAACTATGGCTACACCTTC
TRBV9	NA	TRBJ1-4	NA	CASSPPPSALRGEKLFF	TGTGCCAGCAGCCCCCCCCCGTCGGCCTTACGGGGGGAAAAACTGTTTTTT
TRBV2	NA	TRBJ2-3	NA	CASSEKRIQDTQYF	TGTGCCAGCAGTGAAAAGAGGATTCAGGATACGCAGTATTTT